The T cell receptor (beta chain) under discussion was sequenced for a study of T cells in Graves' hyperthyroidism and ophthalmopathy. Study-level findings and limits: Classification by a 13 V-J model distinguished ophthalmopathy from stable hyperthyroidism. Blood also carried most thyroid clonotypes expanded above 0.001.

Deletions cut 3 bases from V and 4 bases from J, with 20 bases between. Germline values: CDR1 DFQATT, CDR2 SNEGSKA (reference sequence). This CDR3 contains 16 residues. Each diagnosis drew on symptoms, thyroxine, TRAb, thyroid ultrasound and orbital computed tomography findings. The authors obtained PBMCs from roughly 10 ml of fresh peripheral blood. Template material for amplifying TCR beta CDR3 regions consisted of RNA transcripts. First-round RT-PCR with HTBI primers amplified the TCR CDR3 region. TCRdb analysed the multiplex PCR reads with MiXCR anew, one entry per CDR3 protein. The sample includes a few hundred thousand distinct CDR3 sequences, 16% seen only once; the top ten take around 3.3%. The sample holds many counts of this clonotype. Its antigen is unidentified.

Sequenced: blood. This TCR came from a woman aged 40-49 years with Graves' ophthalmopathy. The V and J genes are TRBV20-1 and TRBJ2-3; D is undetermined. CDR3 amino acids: CSARIFPPPLSDTQYF. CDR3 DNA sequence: TGCAGTGCTAGGATCTTCCCCCCGCCGTTATCAGATACGCAGTATTTT.